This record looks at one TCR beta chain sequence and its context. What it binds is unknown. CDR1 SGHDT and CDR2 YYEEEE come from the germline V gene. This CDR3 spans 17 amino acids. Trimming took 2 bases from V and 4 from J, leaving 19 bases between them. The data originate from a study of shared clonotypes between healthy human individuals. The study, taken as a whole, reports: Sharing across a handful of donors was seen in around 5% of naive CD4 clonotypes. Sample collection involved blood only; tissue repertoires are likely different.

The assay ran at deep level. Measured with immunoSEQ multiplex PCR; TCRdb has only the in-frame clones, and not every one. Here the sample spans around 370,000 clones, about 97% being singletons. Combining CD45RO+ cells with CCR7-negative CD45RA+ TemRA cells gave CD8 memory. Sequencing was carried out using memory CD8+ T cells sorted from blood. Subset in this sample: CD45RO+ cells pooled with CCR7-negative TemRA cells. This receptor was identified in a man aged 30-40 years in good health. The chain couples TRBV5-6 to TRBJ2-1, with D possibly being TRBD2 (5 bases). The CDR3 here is CASSFLQRDGLYNEQFF. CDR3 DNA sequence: TGTGCCAGCAGCTTTCTACAGAGGGATGGACTGTACAATGAGCAGTTCTTC. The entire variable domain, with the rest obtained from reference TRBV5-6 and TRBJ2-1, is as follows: DAGVTQSPTHLIKTRGQQVTLRCSPKSGHDTVSWYQQALGQGPQFIFQYYEEEERQRGNFPDRFSGHQFPNYSSELNVNALLLGDSALYLCASSFLQRDGLYNEQFFGPGTRLTVL.